This T cell receptor beta chain was obtained from a study of blood T cell repertoires in COVID-19. Study background: There were acute and convalescent COVID-19 samples, and they came from the United States, Italy and Spain. T cells, B-cell-depleted T cells, or PBMCs provided the cDNA or gDNA that served as material.

Under the authors' procedure: The authors estimated nucleated cell counts from reference gene primer amplification. The repertoire was sequenced with immunoSEQ multiplex PCR; TCRdb's copy has only in-frame clones and lacks some. V and J calls and clone size are as listed in that table; D and trimming were resolved from the DNA. The sample has about 410,000 clones; 89% are singletons. The sample consisted of peripheral blood. The TCR was taken from a middle-aged woman with COVID-19, enrolled during active disease.

CDR3 nucleotides: TGTGCCAGCAGCTTAGGGAACACAGGGAGCACAGATACGCAGTATTTT. As protein: CASSLGNTGSTDTQYF. The V and J genes are TRBV7-2 and TRBJ2-3, with a possible D match to TRBD1 (6 bases). V was trimmed by 1 base and J by 0 bases, leaving 11 bases between them. Per germline, CDR1 SGHTA and CDR2 FQGNSA. CDR3 size: 16 residues.